The 3 T cell receptor beta chains listed next were all sequenced from one sample in a study of blood T cell repertoires in COVID-19. Sequenced by immunoSEQ multiplex PCR; TCRdb stores in-frame clones only, minus some. In the table there are under 250,000 clones, about four fifths of which are singletons. The sequenced material came from PBMCs or T cells enriched from blood (not recorded which). The origin of the receptors is a woman in her forties with acute COVID-19.

In nucleotides, the CDR3 is TGTGCCAGCAGTCGACAGGGGGAGGGCTATGGCTACACCTTC. Its protein is CASSRQGEGYGYTF. This sequence joins TRBV6-5 and TRBJ1-2, with 9 nucleotides matching TRBD1. CDR1 is MNHEY and CDR2 is SVGAGI in the germline V gene. The junction had 5 bases not matched to a gene; V was cut back by 5 bases and J by 4 bases. CDR3 size: 14 residues.

This clone counts as medium-sized (0.01 to 0.1%). The chain links TRBV2 to TRBJ1-1, with D tentatively TRBD1 (5 bases). Germline V gives CDR1 SNHLY, CDR2 FYNNEI. This CDR3 region has 14 residues. Trimming stripped 3 bases from V and 1 base from J, with 9 bases between. The CDR3 nucleotides are TGTGCCAGCAGTGACACGGGGGAGAACACTGAAGCTTTCTTT. This codes for CASSDTGENTEAFF.

The J gene is TRBJ1-5, the V gene TRBV5-6; D is unresolved. The V end lost 1 base, the J end lost 0 bases, and 8 bases lay between the germline ends. Germline lookup yields CDR1 SGHDT and CDR2 YYEEEE. This CDR3 has 15 amino acids. The CDR3 nucleotides read TGTGCCAGCAGCTTGTTCAGTAATAGCAATCAGCCCCAGCATTTT. Translation gives CASSLFSNSNQPQHF.